This T cell receptor beta chain was profiled in a study of identical twins (dated by TCRdb to about 2016). Regarding the study in general: To test whether fetal clonotypes persist, the study used deep sequencing on TCR alpha and beta repertoires from monozygotic twins, unrelated adults of various ages, and cord blood. To rule out contamination, the twin experiments were replicated at different times with different library preparation protocols.

The germline V gene specifies KGHDR as CDR1 and SFDVKD as CDR2. The V end gives up 4 bases and the J end 4 bases, leaving 8 bases in the junction not matched to a gene. Including cysteine and phenylalanine, the CDR3 has 15 amino acids. The only DNA kept is the CDR3, 45 bases in frame from the first base. The protocol used for the library was 5' RACE. The sample was run on an Illumina HiSeq 2000. Template switching introduced a universal primer binding site; the final cDNA contained a unique molecular identifier, enabling accurate counting of TCR cDNA molecules. Specific primers in the conserved constant-segment region were used to synthesize first-strand cDNA for the TCR alpha and beta chains. To control for contamination, each cDNA library was double barcoded with a SMART-Mk sample barcode plus Illumina barcodes. TruSeq adapter sequences and Illumina sample barcodes were added in two successive PCR steps. The Illumina HiSeq platform was used with custom primers to sequence TCR alpha and beta cDNA libraries. The original pipeline was this. Raw reads were processed with MiGEC to extract unique molecular identifiers, and MiXCR was used to determine CDR3 positions. Recombination models were inferred per individual with the repgenHMM and IGoR tools using an EM algorithm. The tcR package in R was used for shared clonotype analysis, with sharing normalized by the product of cloneset sizes. Out-of-frame nonproductive sequences were analyzed to study raw recombination free of thymic and clonal selection effects. The public reads were reprocessed in TCRdb via fastp at Q25 and MiXCR, keeping in-frame beta chains. All rows with the same CDR3 protein become a single entry with the most common DNA and genes. It is TCRdb's table, rather than the study itself, that gives the V and J calls and clone size. Within this sample are fewer than 250,000 distinct CDR3 sequences, with about 7.5% of them counted one time only. The ten biggest clones cover 1.9% of the sample.

Every donor in the study was a healthy Caucasian. The twin cohort consisted of three pairs of female monozygotic twins, all aged roughly 18 to 30 years. Using Miltenyi CD45RO+ enrichment and human naive T-cell isolation kits, memory (CD45RO+) and naive T cells were isolated from PBMC. Concerning this clonotype: What this receptor recognizes is not known. The sample holds no much larger clone one base away, and base qualities are not on file.

Study-wide conclusions, independent of this receptor: Because the same donors could not be followed over many years, the conclusions depended on cross-sectional statistical analysis. Invariant T cells such as MAIT and iNKT could partly confound zero-insertion analyses, though diverse VJ usage argued against this for most clonotypes. Compared with coincidental sharing between unrelated individuals, out-of-frame TCR alpha sequences shared between twins showed an excess of sequences with low generation probability. In monozygotic twins, recombination models systematically underestimated out-of-frame TCR alpha sharing, but the models matched the sharing seen between unrelated individuals. Fewer insertions were carried by abundant cord blood beta clonotypes; a weaker similar trend was observed in young adult naive repertoires, while no such trend was observed in memory repertoires. Excess twin sharing in beta out-of-frame sequences was weaker because fewer shared sequences lowered the signal-to-noise ratio.

The same specimen was also included in a second study, on yellow fever vaccine responses in identical twins. From the second report: The T cell response to vaccination in identical twins was reported by the authors to appear partly convergent and partly personalized. In the study, vaccine-responding T cell clones were precisely tracked in identical twins.

The TCR originated in a woman between 18 and 30 years old in good health. Sequencing was performed on memory (CD45RO+) T cells sorted from blood. Taken with the paper, the label for cell subset or site translates to: CD45RO+ enriched T cells. The rearranged segments are TRBV24-1 and TRBJ1-2, and 7 junctional nucleotides match TRBD1. CDR3 region: CATSEAGQTPYGYTF. In nucleotides, the sequence is TGTGCCACCAGTGAGGCGGGACAGACCCCCTATGGCTACACCTTC.